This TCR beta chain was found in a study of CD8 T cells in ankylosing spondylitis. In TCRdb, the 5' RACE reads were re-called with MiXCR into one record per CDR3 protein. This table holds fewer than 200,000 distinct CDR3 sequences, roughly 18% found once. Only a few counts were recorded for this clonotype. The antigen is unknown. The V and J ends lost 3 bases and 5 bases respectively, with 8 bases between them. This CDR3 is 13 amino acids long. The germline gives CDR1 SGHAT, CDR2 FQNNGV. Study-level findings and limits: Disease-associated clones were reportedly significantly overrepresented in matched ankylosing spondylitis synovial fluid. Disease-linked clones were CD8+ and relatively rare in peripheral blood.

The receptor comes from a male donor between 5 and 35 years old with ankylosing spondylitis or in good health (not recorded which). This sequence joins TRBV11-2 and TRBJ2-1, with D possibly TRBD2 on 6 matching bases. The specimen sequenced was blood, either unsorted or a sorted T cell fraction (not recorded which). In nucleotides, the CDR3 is TGTGCCAGCAGCTTGGGACTGAACAATGAGCAGTTCTTC. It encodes CASSLGLNNEQFF.